This T cell receptor beta chain was identified in a study of T cells in Graves' hyperthyroidism and ophthalmopathy. Researchers amplified the TCR beta CDR3 regions from RNA transcripts. The TCR CDR3 was amplified in a first-round RT-PCR using the HTBI primer set. TCRdb used MiXCR to reprocess the multiplex PCR reads, holding one entry per CDR3 protein. Of hundreds of thousands of distinct CDR3 sequences listed, 15% to 18% are singletons. V was trimmed by 5 bases and J by 6 bases, leaving 9 bases between them. CDR1 and CDR2 (germline): DFQATT, SNEGSKA (reference sequence). The CDR3 runs 11 residues. The table lists this clonotype with many counts.

The sequence came from a woman in her late teens or twenties with Graves' hyperthyroidism. The chain recombines TRBV20-1 with TRBJ2-3; D remains unclear. Sequenced sample: blood. For the CDR3, the DNA is TGCAGTGCTCGAATTAGTGATACGCAGTATTTT. Amino acid sequence: CSARISDTQYF.